A single T cell receptor (beta chain) is shown here with its context. This entry is derived from a study of blood T cell repertoires in COVID-19. At the level of the study: The samples span acute and convalescent COVID-19 from the United States, Italy and Spain. T cells, B-cell-depleted T cells, or PBMCs provided the cDNA or gDNA that served as material.

In the original analysis: Reference gene primer amplification gave estimated nucleated cell counts. Sequencing was performed with immunoSEQ multiplex PCR; in TCRdb, only in-frame clones are kept and a portion is missing. V, J and clone size reflect that table, while D and trimming were determined from the DNA. Of about 280,000 clones listed, around 90% were seen once; the top ten hold about 5.5%. Those enrolled, adults aged roughly 18 to 95 years, came from roughly 23 US areas. What was sequenced was PBMCs or T cells enriched from blood (not recorded which). The TCR comes from a woman aged 40-49 years who had recovered from COVID-19.

DNA of the CDR3: TGTGCCAGCAGAATTACAGGGACGAACACCGGGGAGCTGTTTTTT. Translated: CASRITGTNTGELFF. The rearrangement joins TRBV6-5 to TRBJ2-2; TRBD1 is a possible D gene (6 bases). Trimming shortened V by 6 bases and J by 0 bases, and 11 bases separated the two germline ends. The CDR3 loop spans 15 amino acids. Per germline, CDR1 MNHEY and CDR2 SVGAGI.